This passage covers 11 T cell receptor beta chains from one sample sequenced in a study of monozygotic twins with inflammatory bowel disease. For each CDR3 protein, TCRdb gives one entry from its re-call of the 5' RACE reads, without DNA. This table holds tens of thousands of distinct CDR3 sequences. Sequencing input: blood. These TCRs come from a human donor with ulcerative colitis or Crohn's disease, or a healthy co-twin of an affected twin (not recorded which).

This chain uses TRBV7-2 with TRBJ2-7. This CDR3 region has 12 residues. Germline CDR1 and CDR2: SGHTA and FQGNSA. CDR3: CASSPRPYEQYF.

The chain combines TRBV5-1 with TRBJ2-1; TCRdb picks TRBD2, but there is no DNA to check that call. There are 14 residues in the CDR3. Germline CDR1 and CDR2: SGHRS and YFSETQ. CDR3 amino acids: CASSPIAGGNEQFF.

The J gene is TRBJ2-6, the V gene TRBV6-5. The CDR3 has 16 residues. Germline CDR1 reads MNHEY; CDR2 reads SVGAGI. CDR3 sequence reads: CASSYFGGSGANVLTF.

The chain joins TRBV9 to TRBJ1-4; the TCRdb D gene call, TRBD1, has no DNA to confirm it. Germline-derived CDR1 and CDR2 are SGDLS and YYNGEE. The CDR3 length is 16 residues. CDR3 amino acids: CASSSSTDRVWEKLFF.

The V and J genes are TRBV19 and TRBJ2-1; as DNA is missing, the TRBD2 call by TCRdb cannot be tested. This CDR3 region has 16 residues. Germline CDR1 LNHDA, CDR2 SQIVND (reference sequence). This CDR3 is CASSIGAAGGDNEQFF.

The V call is TRBV24-1, the J call TRBJ1-2; TCRdb indicates TRBD1, and absent DNA this call remains unverified. Per the germline V gene, CDR1 is KGHDR and CDR2 is SFDVKD. The CDR3 runs to 13 residues. The CDR3 protein is CATSGGDNYGYTF.

This chain uses TRBV6-5 with TRBJ2-5; no DNA is available, so the TRBD1 call from TCRdb remains unchecked. Germline CDR1 reads MNHEY; CDR2 reads SVGAGI. This CDR3 spans 15 amino acids. CDR3 sequence reads: CASSYSWGSQETQYF.

V usage is TRBV20-1 and J usage is TRBJ2-1; TCRdb gives TRBD1 as the D gene, but with no DNA this cannot be confirmed. This CDR3 is 11 amino acids long. The germline V gene has CDR1 DFQATT and CDR2 SNEGSKA (reference sequence). The CDR3 here is CSVGGMNEQFF.

The chain combines TRBV5-1 with TRBJ1-2; checking the TCRdb D call of TRBD1 is not possible without DNA. Germline V gene data show CDR1 as SGHRS and CDR2 as YFSETQ. This CDR3 region has 15 residues. The CDR3 protein is CASRRLERGGIGYTF.

The chain has TRBV24-1 and TRBJ1-1; TCRdb designates TRBD1, a call that cannot be tested without DNA. The germline V gene has CDR1 KGHDR and CDR2 SFDVKD. CDR3 length equals 15 residues. The CDR3 sequence: CATSDAGATNTEAFF.

This chain uses TRBV13 with TRBJ2-2; the TCRdb D gene call, TRBD1, has no DNA to confirm it. The CDR3 length is 16 residues. Germline V lookup: CDR1 PRHDT, CDR2 FYEKMQ (reference sequence). This chain's CDR3 is CASSLTTGVLSGELFF.